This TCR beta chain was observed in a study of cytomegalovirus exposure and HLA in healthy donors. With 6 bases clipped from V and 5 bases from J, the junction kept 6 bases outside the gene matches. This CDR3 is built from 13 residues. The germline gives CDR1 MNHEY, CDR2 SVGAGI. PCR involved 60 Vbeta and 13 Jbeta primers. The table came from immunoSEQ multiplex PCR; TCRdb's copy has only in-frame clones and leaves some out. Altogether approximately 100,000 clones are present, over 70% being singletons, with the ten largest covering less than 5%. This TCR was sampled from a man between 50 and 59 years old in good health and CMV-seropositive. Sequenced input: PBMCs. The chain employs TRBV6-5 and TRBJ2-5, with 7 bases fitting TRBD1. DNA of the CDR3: TGTGCCAGCAGAAAGACAGGGTCCGAGACCCAGTACTTC. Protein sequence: CASRKTGSETQYF.